A selection of T cell receptor beta chains follows, all from one sample in a study of sequential checkpoint blockade in melanoma. Data came from immunoSEQ multiplex PCR; TCRdb stores just in-frame clones and leaves some out. Of over 8,500 clones in the sample, roughly 57% were seen once. Sample: CD8+ T cells sorted from blood (inferred from file names), taken from a patient given nivolumab and ipilimumab in sequence. Receptors originate from a human donor with melanoma. Each CDR3 is given with its conserved first and last residue. D genes are given only for firm matches. Clone size, where shown, is once, few, many, or a class for clones that have expanded.

V	size	J	D	DNA	CDR3
TRBV27	.	TRBJ2-1	TRBD2	TGTGCCAGCAGTTTATCGCGGGGGTTGAATGAGCAGTTCTTC	CASSLSRGLNEQFF
TRBV6-5	once	TRBJ1-1	.	TGTGCCAGCAGTCTTGACAGGCCTGAAGCTTTCTTT	CASSLDRPEAFF
TRBV28	.	TRBJ1-2	.	TGTGCCAGCAGTTTCGGGGGGGCTAACTATGGCTACACCTTC	CASSFGGANYGYTF
TRBV11-2	.	TRBJ2-7	TRBD1	TGTGCCAGCAGCGCGGGACAGGGCTACGAGCAGTACTTC	CASSAGQGYEQYF
TRBV21-1	.	TRBJ2-7	.	TGTGCCAGCCCCAGGACTAGGAGTGGGTACGAGCAGTACTTC	CASPRTRSGYEQYF
TRBV6-6	medium-sized	TRBJ1-5	.	TGTGCCAGCAGTACCCGGGGGGTCAATCAGCCCCAGCATTTT	CASSTRGVNQPQHF
TRBV28	.	TRBJ2-7	TRBD1	TGTGCCAGCAGTTTACAGGGGGCTAACTACGAGCAGTACTTC	CASSLQGANYEQYF
TRBV29-1	.	TRBJ2-2	.	TGCAGCGTTGGATCCGGGACTTACAACACCGGGGAGCTGTTTTTT	CSVGSGTYNTGELFF
TRBV28	.	TRBJ2-7	.	TGTGCCAGCAGTTCATCCATTTCCGGCTACGAGCAGTACTTC	CASSSSISGYEQYF
TRBV6-1	.	TRBJ2-7	TRBD1	TGTGCCAGCAGTATCCGGGACAGGGGGCTGGACGAGCAGTACTTC	CASSIRDRGLDEQYF
TRBV2	.	TRBJ2-7	.	TGTGCCAGCAGTGCACAGTCTCCCCCTTACGAGCAGTACTTC	CASSAQSPPYEQYF
TRBV6-5	.	TRBJ2-2	TRBD1	TGTGCCAGCAACGACAGGGTTGGCGGGGAGCTGTTTTTT	CASNDRVGGELFF
TRBV7-9	.	TRBJ2-7	.	TGTGCCAGCAGCTTAGTTACAGGGTCGGGCGAGCAGTACTTC	CASSLVTGSGEQYF
TRBV7-9	.	TRBJ2-1	TRBD2	TGCGCCAGCAGCCCGCGCCCGGGGGGGGCCTACAATGAGCAGTTCTTC	CASSPRPGGAYNEQFF
TRBV5-5	few	TRBJ1-1	TRBD1	TGTGCCAGCAGCTTTAGGACAGGGAGAACTGAAGCTTTCTTT	CASSFRTGRTEAFF
TRBV28	.	TRBJ2-5	TRBD2	TGTGCCAGCAGTTCCGACCTGACGACTAGCGGGAGGCTCCAAGAGACCCAGTACTTC	CASSSDLTTSGRLQETQYF
TRBV19	.	TRBJ1-1	.	TGTGCCAGTAGTACGGGGGCTGAAGCTTTCTTT	CASSTGAEAFF
TRBV7-6	.	TRBJ2-1	.	TGTGCCAGCAGCCCTTTAGGGGGGGCCAGCTCCTACAATGAGCAGTTCTTC	CASSPLGGASSYNEQFF